The present entry profiles one TCR beta chain with its context. Other DNA sequences within the sample encode an identical CDR3. The data were taken from a study of cytomegalovirus exposure and HLA in healthy donors. Germline assignment: CDR1 SGHRS and CDR2 YFSETQ. CDR3 length: 16 amino acids. J was trimmed by 5 bases and V by 3 bases; bases with no gene match: 9. The PCR made use of 60 Vbeta and 13 Jbeta primers. The method was immunoSEQ multiplex PCR; TCRdb's version includes in-frame clones alone and lacks a portion of them. The sample carries over 70,000 clones, about three quarters recorded once. The rearrangement joins TRBV5-1 to TRBJ2-5, with 11 bases that match TRBD1. Sequencing input: PBMCs. The sequence was obtained from a man aged 45 to 65 in good health and CMV-seropositive. The CDR3 region is CASSWAGQGARETQYF. DNA for the CDR3: TGCGCCAGCAGCTGGGCTGGACAGGGGGCGCGTGAGACCCAGTACTTC.